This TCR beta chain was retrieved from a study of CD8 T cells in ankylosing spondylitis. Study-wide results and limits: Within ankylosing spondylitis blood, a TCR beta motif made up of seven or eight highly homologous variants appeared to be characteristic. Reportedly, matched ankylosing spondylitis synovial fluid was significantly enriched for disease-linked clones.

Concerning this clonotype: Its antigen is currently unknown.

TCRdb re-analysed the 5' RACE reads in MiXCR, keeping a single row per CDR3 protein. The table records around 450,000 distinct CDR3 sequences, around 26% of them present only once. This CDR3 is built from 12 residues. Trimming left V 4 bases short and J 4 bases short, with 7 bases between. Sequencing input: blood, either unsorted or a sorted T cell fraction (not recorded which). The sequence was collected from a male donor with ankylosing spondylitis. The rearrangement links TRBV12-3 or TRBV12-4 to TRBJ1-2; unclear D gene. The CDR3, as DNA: TGTGCCAGCAGTTACACAGTCTATGGCTACACCTTC. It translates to CASSYTVYGYTF.